This TCR beta chain is from a study of T cell responses to AZD1222 COVID-19 vaccine. Assay used: immunoSEQ multiplex PCR; TCRdb lists only in-frame clones, some missing. The sample contains 150,000 to 200,000 clones, 90% to 95% of which appear only once. A remark on this clone: The target antigen is unknown.

There are 13 residues in the CDR3. Trimming stripped 7 bases from V and 2 bases from J, with 14 bases between. Germline CDR1 reads GTSNPN; CDR2 reads SVGIG (reference sequence). Points from the study as a whole: CD4 TCRs linked to vaccination spanned spike, dominating at 160-218 and 743-854. Baseline testing showed seropositivity in only six AZD1222 recipients. Reports indicate that nearly half of spike-specific TCRs are directed at unmutated variant regions.

The rearrangement uses TRBV30 and TRBJ1-1; D is perhaps TRBD1 (6 bases). The sequence was collected from an adult in good health. Sequenced here: peripheral blood, sampled on day 0 of AZD1222 vaccination. This CDR3 is CASHRVPNTEAFF. The CDR3 nucleotides read TGTGCCTCTCACAGGGTTCCAAACACTGAAGCTTTCTTT.